The 32 T cell receptor beta chains reported below all come from one sample, sequenced in a study of a mutant IDH1 vaccine in newly diagnosed glioma. Time point noted: week 5, during vaccination. Doses comprised 300 ug of mutant IDH1 20-mer peptide each, plus topical imiquimod. No antigen has been assigned to these receptors. Repertoires were generated with immunoSEQ multiplex PCR, while TCRdb's copy carries only in-frame clones and drops some. In the table there are about 54,000 clones, approximately 82% of which are singletons. This material consisted of PBMCs, taken from a glioma patient whose treatment included an IDH1 peptide vaccine. Source of these receptors: a man between 25 and 39 years old with glioma.

V gene TRBV7-9 combines with J gene TRBJ2-3; D gene ambiguous. The CDR3 extends over 13 amino acids. CDR1 is SEHNR, CDR2 FQNEAQ, per germline (reference sequence). V shed 1 base and J shed 2 bases, with 4 bases lying between them. The CDR3 is CASSLGFTDTQYF. CDR3 sequence (DNA): TGTGCCAGCAGCTTAGGGTTCACAGATACGCAGTATTTT.

The chain carries TRBV28 and TRBJ1-3, with D possibly TRBD1 on 6 matching bases. CDR1 and CDR2 from the germline V gene are MDHEN and SYDVKM. CDR3 length: 14 amino acids. V shed 5 bases and J shed 0 bases, with 8 bases lying between them. CDR3: CASSRGSSGNTIYF. CDR3 DNA: TGTGCCAGCAGTAGGGGGAGCTCTGGAAACACCATATATTTT.

The rearrangement joins TRBV7-9 to TRBJ1-4, with a weak D call TRBD1 (5 bases). CDR3 length equals 16 residues. Between the trimmed V and J ends, which lost 5 bases and 1 base, there was a span of 14 bases. Germline CDR1 SEHNR, CDR2 FQNEAQ (reference sequence). CDR3 sequence: CASSPLGGQTNEKLFF. The CDR3 bases are TGTGCCAGCAGCCCTCTAGGCGGACAAACTAATGAAAAACTGTTTTTT.

The chain couples TRBV19 to TRBJ2-1; D uncertain. Looked up from germline, CDR1 is LNHDA and CDR2 is SQIVND (reference sequence). CDR3 length: 16 amino acids. V was clipped by 2 bases and J by 7 bases, with 18 bases between them. Here the CDR3 reads CASSISNSPGQNEQFF. In DNA, the CDR3 is TGTGCCAGTAGTATATCGAATTCTCCGGGCCAGAATGAGCAGTTCTTC.

The rearrangement links TRBV18 to TRBJ1-5; D remains ambiguous. The germline V gene has CDR1 KGHSH and CDR2 LQKENI. The V end was cut by 3 bases, the J end by 5 bases, with 5 bases between. The CDR3 is 12 amino acids. CDR3 residues: CASSPDDQPQHF. The CDR3 coding sequence is TGTGCCAGCTCACCTGATGATCAGCCCCAGCATTTT.

V is TRBV27 and J is TRBJ1-4; D gene unclear. This CDR3 contains 15 residues. Germline-derived CDR1 and CDR2 are MNHEY and SMNVEV (reference sequence). V shed 2 bases and J shed 0 bases, with 7 bases lying between them. The DNA of the CDR3 is TGTGCCAGCAGTTTAAGAAGTGCAACTAATGAAAAACTGTTTTTT. This gives the protein CASSLRSATNEKLFF.

The chain uses TRBV5-5 and TRBJ1-3; the D is unclear. The CDR3 spans 13 residues. V was pared by 4 bases and J by 3 bases, with 8 bases between. Germline loops: CDR1 SGHKS, CDR2 YYEKEE (reference sequence). CDR3 protein: CASSQTNGNTIYF. The CDR3 nucleotides are TGTGCCAGCAGCCAGACGAATGGAAACACCATATATTTT.

The gene calls are TRBV5-5 and TRBJ2-7, with D tentatively TRBD1 or TRBD2 (5 bases each). CDR3 size: 13 residues. CDR1 SGHKS and CDR2 YYEKEE come from the germline V gene (reference sequence). V gave up 4 bases and J gave up 1 base, with 9 bases separating them. The CDR3 is CASSPGRSYEQYF. The CDR3 bases are TGTGCCAGCAGCCCGGGACGGTCCTACGAGCAGTACTTC.

The chain couples TRBV5-1 to TRBJ1-1; D not resolved. Germline CDR1 SGHRS, CDR2 YFSETQ. Trimming left V 3 bases short and J 1 base short, with 10 bases between. The CDR3 totals 14 residues. CDR3 nucleotide sequence: TGCGCCAGCAGCTCCCAGTGGGGGAACACTGAAGCTTTCTTT. Translation: CASSSQWGNTEAFF.

The CDR3 reads CASSPSAGRSYNSPLHF. As DNA, the CDR3 is TGTGCCAGCTCACCCTCGGCAGGGAGGTCCTATAATTCACCCCTCCACTTT. V and J are TRBV18 and TRBJ1-6; maybe TRBD1 (5 bases). The germline V and J ends were trimmed by 3 bases and 1 base, with 13 bases remaining between them. The CDR3 loop spans 17 amino acids. CDR1 and CDR2 from the germline V gene are KGHSH and LQKENI.

The V and J genes are TRBV11-2 and TRBJ2-7; 8 nucleotides line up with TRBD1. The V gene's germline CDR1 is SGHAT and CDR2 FQNNGV. The J segment lost 6 bases and the V segment lost 4 bases, leaving 11 bases of the junction unmatched. This CDR3 is 15 amino acids long. The CDR3 reads CASSSSGGASGEQYF. In nucleotides, the CDR3 is TGTGCCAGCAGCTCGTCAGGGGGCGCATCGGGCGAGCAGTACTTC.

The gene calls are TRBV29-1 and TRBJ1-1, with D uncertain. The germline gives CDR1 SQVTM, CDR2 ANQGSEA. Trimming took off 1 base at V and 0 bases at J, with 6 bases between the two ends. The length of the CDR3 is 13 residues. The CDR3 here is CSVEVRVNTEAFF. In DNA, the CDR3 is TGCAGCGTTGAAGTTAGGGTGAACACTGAAGCTTTCTTT.

This chain uses TRBV28 with TRBJ1-3, with 7 positions matching TRBD1. V dropped 10 bases and J dropped 0; count of bases not matched to a gene: 6. Per germline, CDR1 MDHEN and CDR2 SYDVKM. This CDR3 has 14 residues. CDR3 nucleotide sequence: TGTGCCACCTCGACAGGGAGCTCTGGAAACACCATATATTTT. Its translation is CATSTGSSGNTIYF.

The rearrangement links TRBV7-9 to TRBJ1-4; tentatively, D is TRBD1 (5 bases). CDR3 length equals 16 residues. Trimming took 4 bases from V and 7 from J, leaving 19 bases between them. The germline V gene has CDR1 SEHNR and CDR2 FQNEAQ (reference sequence). This CDR3 is CASSSAPGRSTEKLFF. The CDR3 DNA sequence: TGTGCCAGCAGCTCAGCCCCAGGGCGAAGTACTGAAAAACTGTTTTTT.

The gene calls are TRBV10-2 and TRBJ2-5; no clear D gene. The tail of the sequence fits TRBJ2-7 better, so the J call may be wrong. CDR3 length: 13 amino acids. Germline lookup yields CDR1 WSHSY and CDR2 SAAADI. This chain's CDR3 is CASSEGNSYEQYF. The CDR3 DNA reads as TGCGCCAGCAGTGAAGGGAACTCCTACGAGCAGTACTTC.

The rearrangement links TRBV19 to TRBJ2-1; D is possibly TRBD2 (5 bases). The germline gives CDR1 LNHDA, CDR2 SQIVND (reference sequence). This CDR3 has 15 amino acids. The V gene lost 1 base and the J gene lost 2 bases, with 9 bases spanning the gap. The CDR3 reads CASSIVPGTYNEQFF. The DNA of the CDR3 is TGTGCCAGTAGTATAGTTCCGGGGACCTACAATGAGCAGTTCTTC.

The chain uses TRBV30 and TRBJ1-1; a possible D gene is TRBD1 (5 bases). With 5 bases removed from V and 6 bases from J, the gap between germline ends came to 7 bases. The CDR3 runs 10 residues. In germline, CDR1 is GTSNPN, CDR2 SVGIG (reference sequence). CDR3 DNA: TGTGCCTGGGGGGGGGCTGAAGCTTTCTTT. This codes for CAWGGAEAFF.

The rearrangement links TRBV12-5 to TRBJ1-1; no clear D gene. The CDR3 covers 14 residues. Trimming removed 4 bases from V and 3 bases from J, with 12 bases in between. The germline V gene has CDR1 LGHNT and CDR2 FRNRAP. As DNA, the CDR3 is TGTGCTAGTGGTTCGCAGCGGGTTCACACTGAAGCTTTCTTT. It encodes CASGSQRVHTEAFF.

This chain links TRBV5-6 with TRBJ1-3, with 9 bases that match TRBD1. Germline V gene data show CDR1 as SGHDT and CDR2 as YYEEEE. This CDR3 spans 15 amino acids. The junction had 6 bases not matched to a gene; V was cut back by 4 bases and J by 4 bases. The DNA for the CDR3 is TGTGCCAGCAGCCCGGGACAGGGTCGGGGAAACACCATATATTTT. Translation gives CASSPGQGRGNTIYF.

In its sample, this clone was seen a few times. This chain joins TRBV5-4 and TRBJ1-1; D remains unclear. Germline V CDR1 and CDR2: SGHNT, YYREEE (reference sequence). The CDR3 is 15 residues long. V lost 4 bases and J lost 0, with 13 bases in between. CDR3 coding DNA: TGTGCCAGCAGCCTAAAATGGGGTATGAACACTGAAGCTTTCTTT. It specifies CASSLKWGMNTEAFF.

V usage is TRBV2 and J usage is TRBJ1-1; D call uncertain. CDR1 and CDR2 (germline): SNHLY, FYNNEI. This CDR3 has 12 residues. Trimming pared 2 bases from V and 8 bases from J, leaving 9 bases between. The chain's CDR3 is CASSELAVEAFF. The CDR3 nucleotides read TGTGCCAGCAGTGAATTAGCGGTAGAAGCTTTCTTT. The variable domain in full, completed from reference TRBV2 and TRBJ1-1, reads EPEVTQTPSHQVTQMGQEVILRCVPISNHLYFYWYRQILGQKVEFLVSFYNNEISEKSEIFDDQFSVERPDGSNFTLKIRSTKLEDSAMYFCASSELAVEAFFGQGTRLTVV.

This clone was detected once. The chain has TRBV19 and TRBJ2-7; D is undetermined. This CDR3 is 13 amino acids long. Trimming removed 6 bases from V and 0 bases from J, with 9 bases in between. Germline V gene data show CDR1 as LNHDA and CDR2 as SQIVND (reference sequence). CDR3 in DNA: TGTGCCAGTAGGTCATCTAGCTCCTACGAGCAGTACTTC. Amino acid sequence: CASRSSSSYEQYF.

The chain links TRBV19 to TRBJ1-2; TRBD1 is a possible D gene (5 bases). The CDR3 has 15 amino acids. Germline assignment: CDR1 LNHDA and CDR2 SQIVND (reference sequence). Trimming removed 6 bases at V and 4 bases at J, with 18 bases between. The CDR3 DNA reads TGTGCCAGTAGGTCCCCCTCCCGGGACGTCTATGGCTACACCTTC. Translation gives CASRSPSRDVYGYTF.

This chain uses TRBV5-1 with TRBJ2-1; 9 bases align to TRBD2. This CDR3 has 16 residues. Germline assignment: CDR1 SGHRS and CDR2 YFSETQ. After removal of 0 bases from V and 6 bases from J, the junction contained 7 bases not matched to a gene. The CDR3 nucleotides read TGCGCCAGCAGCTTGGAGAGGCGGGGGGGCCGCAATGAGCAGTTCTTC. Amino acid sequence: CASSLERRGGRNEQFF. The full variable domain, its missing parts supplied by reference TRBV5-1 and TRBJ2-1, is KAGVTQTPRYLIKTRGQQVTLSCSPISGHRSVSWYQQTPGQGLQFLFEYFSETQRNKGNFPGRFSGRQFSNSRSEMNVSTLELGDSALYLCASSLERRGGRNEQFFGPGTRLTVL.

The chain joins TRBV5-1 to TRBJ1-1; D may be TRBD1 (5 bases). The germline CDR1 and CDR2 sequences are SGHRS and YFSETQ. V dropped 0 bases and J dropped 4 bases, with 13 bases sitting between them. The CDR3 has 15 amino acids. The CDR3 DNA reads as TGCGCCAGCAGCTTGGGGAGGGGTTGGGGCACTGAAGCTTTCTTT. It is translated as CASSLGRGWGTEAFF.

Turning to this clone: The junction does not match germline at one end; this may be a read error. Other DNA sequences from this sample encode an identical CDR3 as well. This chain connects TRBV11-3 to TRBJ2-5; 12 nucleotides align to TRBD2. Germline assignment: CDR1 SGHNT and CDR2 YENEEA. This CDR3 contains 16 residues. This CDR3 is CASSLVTSGRQETQYF. As DNA, the CDR3 is TGCGCCAGCAGCTTAGTAACTAGCGGGAGGCAAGAGACCCAGTACTTC.

Turning to this clone: Other DNA sequences within the sample encode an identical CDR3. This chain links TRBV27 with TRBJ2-1, with D perhaps matching TRBD2 (6 bases). Germline values: CDR1 MNHEY, CDR2 SMNVEV (reference sequence). This CDR3 comprises 14 residues. V was clipped by 5 bases and J by 3 bases, with 11 bases between them. CDR3 residues: CASSPSGLYNEQFF. In DNA, the CDR3 is TGTGCCAGCAGTCCCTCGGGACTCTACAATGAGCAGTTCTTC.

V usage is TRBV28 and J usage is TRBJ1-1; weak D call: TRBD1 (5 bases). From germline, CDR1 is MDHEN and CDR2 SYDVKM. This CDR3 has 18 amino acids. Between the trimmed V and J ends, which lost 1 base and 0 bases, there was a span of 18 bases. CDR3 amino acids: CASSLSRAFRGMNTEAFF. Written as DNA, the CDR3 is TGTGCCAGCAGTTTATCTCGGGCCTTTCGGGGGATGAACACTGAAGCTTTCTTT.

V gene TRBV18 combines with J gene TRBJ2-7; possibly TRBD1 or TRBD2 for D (6 bases each). Trimming removed 8 bases from V and 2 bases from J, with 19 bases in between. The CDR3 totals 15 residues. The germline V gene has CDR1 KGHSH and CDR2 LQKENI. CDR3: CASQQYGGETYEQYF. The CDR3 coding sequence is TGTGCCAGCCAACAGTACGGGGGCGAGACCTACGAGCAGTACTTC.

This clone was detected only a few times. The chain joins TRBV5-4 to TRBJ1-1, with D tentatively TRBD1 (6 bases). Germline V CDR1 and CDR2: SGHNT, YYREEE (reference sequence). The CDR3 has 13 amino acids. V was cut by 4 bases and J by 2 bases, with 9 bases left in between. The CDR3 sequence: CASSPDSNTEAFF. The CDR3 DNA sequence: TGTGCCAGCAGCCCGGACAGTAACACTGAAGCTTTCTTT.

The chain joins TRBV19 to TRBJ1-6; D call uncertain. Germline assignment: CDR1 LNHDA and CDR2 SQIVND (reference sequence). The CDR3 length is 16 residues. V was cut by 3 bases and J by 8 bases, with 17 bases left in between. The CDR3 bases are TGTGCCAGTAGTATTGGGTCGGGGATTTGGTATTCACCCCTCCACTTT. Encoded protein: CASSIGSGIWYSPLHF.

The gene calls are TRBV2 and TRBJ2-7, with no clear D. Trimming left V 10 bases short and J 0 bases short, with 13 bases between. The germline gives CDR1 SNHLY, CDR2 FYNNEI. This CDR3 has 13 residues. For the CDR3, the DNA is TGTGCCAACTCCCTCAGGAGCTCCTACGAGCAGTACTTC. Translation gives CANSLRSSYEQYF.